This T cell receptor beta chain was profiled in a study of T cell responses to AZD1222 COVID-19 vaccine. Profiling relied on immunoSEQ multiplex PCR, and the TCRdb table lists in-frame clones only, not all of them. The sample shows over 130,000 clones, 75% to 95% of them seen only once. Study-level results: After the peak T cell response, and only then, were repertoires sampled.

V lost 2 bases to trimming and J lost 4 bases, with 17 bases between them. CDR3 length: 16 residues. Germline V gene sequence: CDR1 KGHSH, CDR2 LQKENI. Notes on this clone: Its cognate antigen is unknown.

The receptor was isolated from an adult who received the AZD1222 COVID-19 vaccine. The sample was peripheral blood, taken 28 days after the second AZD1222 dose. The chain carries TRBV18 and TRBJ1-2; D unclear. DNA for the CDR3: TGTGCCAGCTCACCATTGAGTGAGGGTGCGGGCTATGGCTACACCTTC. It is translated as CASSPLSEGAGYGYTF. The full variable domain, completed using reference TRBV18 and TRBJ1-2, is NAGVMQNPRHLVRRRGQEARLRCSPMKGHSHVYWYRQLPEEGLKFMVYLQKENIIDESGMPKERFSAEFPKEGPSILRIQQVVRGDSAAYFCASSPLSEGAGYGYTFGSGTRLTVV.